The T cell receptor beta chain under discussion was sequenced for a study of blood T cell dynamics during melanoma immunotherapy. Only in-frame clones appear in the TCRdb table, and some are missing; sequencing was by immunoSEQ multiplex PCR. The sample has about 12,000 clones, under 95% seen once. The time point: week 3, after first cycle of checkpoint inhibitor. The CDR3 loop spans 12 amino acids. Trimming cost V 4 bases and J 3 bases, with 6 bases left between them. Germline-derived CDR1 and CDR2 are SNHLY and FYNNEI. The sequence was collected from a human donor with melanoma. Sequenced material: effector memory CD8+ T cells from blood, taken from a patient treated with checkpoint blockade. J is TRBJ2-5 and V is TRBV2; weak D call: TRBD1 (6 bases). In DNA, the CDR3 is TGTGCCAGCAGTGGGACAGAAGAGACCCAGTACTTC. This encodes CASSGTEETQYF.